This TCR beta chain appears in the sequencing data of a study of immune evolution from preneoplasia to lung adenocarcinoma (dated by TCRdb to the early 2020s). General notes on the study: Immune contexture across lung adenocarcinoma precursors and invasive adenocarcinoma was profiled using immune gene expression, TCR sequencing and multiplex immunofluorescence. Resected precursor lesions (AAH, AIS, MIA) and invasive adenocarcinomas were compared with paired morphologically normal lung tissue. A total of roughly 51 patients with pulmonary nodules who underwent surgical resection were included in the overall cohort. Sample size was based on specimen availability rather than a prior power calculation. POLYSOLVER was used to infer class I HLA alleles from exome data, and LOHHLA was used to detect allele-specific HLA loss. A total of 40 to 60 patients contributed TCR sequencing data. Whole exome sequencing and methylation data from the same cohort of nodules were integrated with the immune data. According to the study, over a hundred samples were used for TCR sequencing.

Resection was performed on patients in Japan or China between the mid-2010s and the late 2010s. Two lung cancer pathologists independently confirmed the histologic diagnosis of each case on H&E slides. FFPE tissue was used for DNA isolation with the AllPrep DNA/RNA FFPE Kit. Using the immunoSEQ hsTCRbeta Kit, TCR beta CDR3 regions were sequenced from DNA. As for the authors' bioinformatics: The ImmunoSEQ Analyzer was used to analyse the TCR sequencing data. T cell clonality was defined as 1 minus Pielou's evenness, as computed on productive rearrangements. To measure T cell diversity, the inverse Simpson index was applied to productive templates. T cell density was defined as TCR beta template counts normalized to usable DNA, with usable DNA estimated by amplification and sequencing of housekeeping genes. TCR metrics were compared across histologic stages using two-sided Kruskal-Wallis tests. This immuneACCESS table, as held by TCRdb, lists in-frame sequences with V and J called but not all clones. Of the missing ones, under half trace to an unresolved V gene in checked studies; the others have no known cause. D and trimming were read from the DNA, whereas the V and J calls and clone size are those reported in that table. This sample has around 2,000 clones in its table, and about four fifths of those were observed once. Together, the top ten hold 7.5% to 9% of the sample.

In the case of this clone: This receptor's antigen is unknown. No qualities accompany the bases; no much larger clone lies one base away.

V sheds 5 bases and J sheds 5 bases, leaving 12 bases between their ends. The CDR3 holds 13 amino acids from the cysteine to the phenylalanine. CDR3 DNA is the only sequence kept; it has 39 bases, read in frame from the first base. CDR1 and CDR2 (SGHNT, YENEEA) derive from the germline V gene. General study outcomes and caveats: All patients were from Japan and China, so applicability to Western populations was uncertain. Findings were based on association rather than direct causation; larger cohorts with long-term follow-up and longitudinal biopsies were deemed needed. The highest top T cell clone frequencies were observed in normal lung, and a progressive decrease in top T cell clone frequencies appeared to occur from AAH through AIS, MIA and invasive adenocarcinoma. The highest clonality was observed in normal lung, whereas higher T cell density and diversity but lower clonality appeared to be present in later-stage lesions.

The V and J segments used are TRBV11-3 and TRBJ2-5, with the D gene not clear enough to name. Sequenced sample: FFPE adjacent normal lung tissue. This receptor was identified in a person aged 65-85 years with lung adenocarcinoma. Read as DNA, the sequence is TGTGCCAGCAGCCGCCGTGGGTCCGAGACCCAGTACTTC. The resulting protein is CASSRRGSETQYF.